This T cell receptor (beta chain) was obtained from a study of graft-versus-host responses after intestinal transplantation. Study in general: Recipients had transplants, and these were multivisceral, liver-intestinal, or isolated intestinal. Anti-thymocyte globulin induction was given to all recipients, followed by tacrolimus and steroids for around three years.

CDR1 and CDR2 from the germline V gene are MRHNA and SNTAGT. The CDR3 contains 15 residues. Losses at the gene ends were 2 bases for V and 3 bases for J; bases not matched to a gene: 1. Study conclusions and caveats: Individuals carrying graft-donor T cell macrochimerism showed high graft-versus-host to host-versus-graft clonal ratios in allografts. Circulating GvH clones peaking coincided with falling HvG clones soon after transplant.

Worth noting for this clone: Its specificity is unknown.

Profiled with immunoSEQ multiplex PCR; TCRdb holds only in-frame clones, not every one. This repertoire shows approximately 25,000 clones, more than 75% found once; its top ten account for over 0.8%. The sequencing here drew on unstimulated CD8+ T cells sorted from spleen or lymph node cells, taken before transplant. The receptor was derived from a human donor who was the organ donor for an intestinal transplant. The V call is TRBV6-4, the J call TRBJ2-3; 11 bases line up with TRBD2. The CDR3 is CASSDTSGGTDTQYF. CDR3 DNA: TGTGCCAGCAGTGACACTAGCGGGGGAACAGATACGCAGTATTTT.